A single sample gave rise to the 18 T cell receptor beta chains below, sequenced in a study of T-cell reconstitution after alpha-beta-depleted transplantation in children. The library targeted TCRbeta and was prepared with unique molecular identifiers. TCRdb re-derived calls from the PCR reads in MiXCR, one entry per CDR3 protein. The sample has about 72,000 distinct CDR3 sequences, about 7.3% seen once; the top ten hold less than 3%. The sample in question was PBMCs from the stem cell graft donor, obtained from the stem cell graft. These receptors all come from a human donor who donated a stem cell graft to a child with acute lymphoblastic leukemia.

The table lists this clonotype with many counts. The chain has TRBV20-1 and TRBJ1-6; possibly TRBD1 for D (5 bases). Trimming removed 3 bases from V and 8 bases from J, with 14 bases in between. This CDR3 region has 14 residues. Germline V gene sequence: CDR1 DFQATT, CDR2 SNEGSKA (reference sequence). CDR3: CSASTGPHDSPLHF. The CDR3 DNA reads TGCAGTGCTAGCACAGGTCCGCATGATTCACCCCTCCACTTT.

At least ten counts were recorded for this clonotype. J is TRBJ2-7 and V is TRBV9, with TRBD2 as a possible D gene (6 bases). Per the germline V gene, CDR1 is SGDLS and CDR2 is YYNGEE. The CDR3 spans 14 residues. V was clipped by 2 bases and J by 2 bases, with 11 bases between them. The CDR3 coding sequence is TGTGCCAGCAGCGTGGGACTGGGAACCTACGAGCAGTACTTC. Protein product: CASSVGLGTYEQYF.

Ten or more counts support this clonotype. This chain connects TRBV12-3 or TRBV12-4 to TRBJ1-2; 7 positions agree with TRBD1. The CDR3 totals 12 residues. After removal of 11 bases from V and 8 bases from J, the junction contained 11 bases not matched to a gene. CDR3 amino acids: CAQSDRVAGYTF. CDR3 sequence (DNA): TGTGCCCAATCCGACAGGGTCGCAGGCTACACCTTC.

This clonotype was detected many times. The V call is TRBV24-1, the J call TRBJ1-5; 9 nucleotides agree with TRBD1. Per germline, CDR1 KGHDR and CDR2 SFDVKD. The V and J ends lost 4 bases and 2 bases, in that order; junction bases with no gene match: 8. The CDR3 sequence is 17 residues long. The CDR3 DNA reads TGTGCCACCAGTGACCCCCCGGGACAGGGCGGCAATCAGCCCCAGCATTTT. As protein: CATSDPPGQGGNQPQHF.

The chain couples TRBV20-1 to TRBJ2-4; perhaps TRBD1 as D (6 bases). CDR3 length equals 14 residues. Germline V gives CDR1 DFQATT, CDR2 SNEGSKA (reference sequence). Between the trimmed V and J ends, which lost 8 bases and 1 base, there was a span of 15 bases. The CDR3 here is CSPIEDRAKNIQYF. CDR3 DNA: TGCAGTCCTATTGAAGACAGGGCCAAAAACATTCAGTACTTC.

The J gene is TRBJ2-7, the V gene TRBV10-3; D call uncertain. V gave up 0 bases and J gave up 7 bases, with 7 bases separating them. The CDR3 loop spans 12 amino acids. The germline V gene encodes CDR1 ENHRY and CDR2 SYGVKD. The CDR3 spells CAISESTWEQYF. For the CDR3, the DNA is TGTGCCATCAGTGAGTCGACATGGGAGCAGTACTTC.

The CDR3 sequence is CSETPLSYEQYF. Here the CDR3 DNA reads TGCAGCGAAACGCCCCTTTCCTACGAGCAGTACTTC. This chain joins TRBV29-1 and TRBJ2-7; D is unclear. The V end was cut by 7 bases, the J end by 1 base, with 11 bases between. Germline CDR1 SQVTM, CDR2 ANQGSEA. This CDR3 is built from 12 residues.

Ten or more counts support this clonotype. J is TRBJ2-1 and V is TRBV7-2, with D unclear. Trimming left V 3 bases short and J 1 base short, with 7 bases between. CDR1 SGHTA and CDR2 FQGNSA come from the germline V gene. The CDR3 runs 14 residues. CDR3 sequence: CASSLYQSYNEQFF. The CDR3 DNA reads as TGTGCCAGCAGCTTGTACCAGTCCTACAATGAGCAGTTCTTC.

This clonotype occurred many times. The gene calls are TRBV7-3 and TRBJ2-1; 8 positions agree with TRBD2. Germline CDR1 is SGHTA and CDR2 is FQGTGA. J gave up 4 bases and V 5 bases, and 10 bases lay outside the gene matches. The CDR3 loop spans 16 amino acids. The chain's CDR3 is CASSPRGGVSYNEQFF. As DNA, the CDR3 is TGTGCCAGCAGCCCACGGGGGGGGGTCTCATACAATGAGCAGTTCTTC.

This clonotype was detected many times. The CDR3 DNA reads as TGTGCCAGCAGCTTGACAGGGGGGAACACTGAAGCTTTCTTT. Protein: CASSLTGGNTEAFF. This chain uses TRBV7-9 with TRBJ1-1; 9 positions agree with TRBD1. The V and J ends lost 3 bases and 1 base, in that order; junction bases with no gene match: 0. Germline CDR1 and CDR2: SEHNR and FQNEAQ (reference sequence). The CDR3 has 14 residues.

This clonotype was seen a handful of times. The chain joins TRBV3-1 to TRBJ2-3, with D possibly matching TRBD1 (6 bases). This CDR3 region has 14 residues. The V and J ends lost 5 bases and 0 bases respectively, with 9 bases between them. Germline lookup yields CDR1 LGHDT and CDR2 YNNKEL (reference sequence). CDR3 sequence reads: CASSEGQSTDTQYF. The CDR3 nucleotides read TGTGCCAGCAGCGAAGGACAGAGCACAGATACGCAGTATTTT.

The table lists this clonotype with many counts. J is TRBJ2-1 and V is TRBV20-1, with 7 bases lining up with TRBD2. The germline V gene encodes CDR1 DFQATT and CDR2 SNEGSKA (reference sequence). With V trimmed by 3 bases and J by 7 bases, 18 bases remained unmatched. The CDR3 consists of 17 residues. For the CDR3, the DNA is TGCAGTGCTAGGGGGCAGTGGTTGGCGGGGGATCCTAATGAGCAGTTCTTC. Amino acid sequence: CSARGQWLAGDPNEQFF.

This clonotype was counted only a few times. The J gene is TRBJ2-5, the V gene TRBV3-1; D not resolved. This CDR3 is built from 14 residues. Germline CDR1 LGHDT, CDR2 YNNKEL (reference sequence). V lost 7 bases and J lost 7, with 19 bases in between. CDR3 region: CASTTRASDGTQYF. CDR3 nucleotide sequence: TGTGCCAGCACCACTCGGGCCAGCGATGGGACCCAGTACTTC.

This clonotype was seen a few times. The chain has TRBV3-1 and TRBJ1-6; 7 bases match TRBD1. The CDR3 runs to 13 residues. The V gene's germline CDR1 is LGHDT and CDR2 YNNKEL (reference sequence). The V segment lost 4 bases and the J segment 9 bases; nucleotides outside the gene matches: 3. The CDR3 sequence: CASSLTGVSPLHF. As DNA, the CDR3 is TGTGCCAGCAGCCTCACAGGGGTTTCACCCCTCCACTTT.

This clonotype was detected only a few times. This chain links TRBV18 with TRBJ2-6; D perhaps matches TRBD1 (6 bases). Per the germline V gene, CDR1 is KGHSH and CDR2 is LQKENI. This CDR3 comprises 15 residues. Trimming took 1 base from V and 2 from J, leaving 6 bases between them. In DNA, the CDR3 is TGTGCCAGCTCACCACAGGGGGCTGGGGCCAACGTCCTGACTTTC. Its protein product is CASSPQGAGANVLTF.

This clonotype was counted between two and nine times. The V and J genes are TRBV7-9 and TRBJ1-2, with D unresolved. The CDR3 has 12 amino acids. The germline V gene has CDR1 SEHNR and CDR2 FQNEAQ (reference sequence). The V end lost 3 bases, the J end lost 12 bases, and 14 bases lay between the germline ends. CDR3 bases: TGTGCCAGCAGCTTTTTAGGGCAGGAGGACACCTTC. This translates into CASSFLGQEDTF.

This clonotype was observed at least ten times. The chain has TRBV9 and TRBJ1-1; D unresolved. CDR1 is SGDLS and CDR2 is YYNGEE in the germline V gene. CDR3 length equals 10 residues. V was clipped by 3 bases and J by 11 bases, with 8 bases between them. For the CDR3, the DNA is TGTGCCAGCAGCGGTAGAGATGCTTTCTTT. Amino acid sequence: CASSGRDAFF.

This clonotype was picked up many times. The gene calls are TRBV29-1 and TRBJ1-1; D gene ambiguous. In germline, CDR1 is SQVTM, CDR2 ANQGSEA. V lost 6 bases and J lost 0, with 11 bases in between. CDR3 size: 13 residues. CDR3 DNA sequence: TGCAGCGTGCGTCAAAGATTGAACACTGAAGCTTTCTTT. Its protein is CSVRQRLNTEAFF.